A single sample is the source of the 8 T cell receptor beta chains below, sequenced in a study of cytomegalovirus exposure and HLA in healthy donors (dated by TCRdb to 2016 to 2017). The library was generated by the immunoSEQ multiplex PCR assay. For the multiplex PCR, a mixture combining 60 forward primers for TCR Vbeta segments and 13 reverse primers for TCR Jbeta segments was used. Not all clones reach the TCRdb copy of this immuneACCESS table, which keeps in-frame sequences only. Checked studies attribute under half of the gap to unresolved V genes and leave the rest unexplained. The sample table lists about 160,000 clones, 80% of them with a count of one. The ten largest clones represent around 4.5% of the sample. Sequenced: PBMCs. These TCRs come from a man aged 25-45 years in good health and CMV-seronegative.

The chain recombines TRBV5-4 with TRBJ1-1, with 8 bases fitting TRBD1. With 4 bases clipped from V and 5 bases from J, the junction kept 13 bases outside the gene matches. Germline CDR1 SGHNT, CDR2 YYREEE (reference sequence). This CDR3 region has 16 residues. The CDR3 sequence: CASSPWGVRTGTEAFF. CDR3 in DNA: TGTGCCAGCAGCCCCTGGGGGGTGAGGACAGGGACTGAAGCTTTCTTT.

The rearrangement uses TRBV15 and TRBJ2-7, with D possibly TRBD2 on 6 matching bases. V dropped 1 base and J dropped 2 bases, with 9 bases sitting between them. Per the germline V gene, CDR1 is LNHNV and CDR2 is YYDKDF (reference sequence). The CDR3 extends over 14 amino acids. CDR3 in DNA: TGTGCCACCAGCAGAGGAGGAGGGCCCTACGAGCAGTACTTC. This codes for CATSRGGGPYEQYF.

This chain links TRBV2 with TRBJ2-7; 7 nucleotides line up with TRBD2. The CDR3 covers 14 residues. The germline CDR1 and CDR2 sequences are SNHLY and FYNNEI. V trimming: 7 bases; J trimming: 2 bases; junction bases outside the gene matches: 8. The CDR3 is CASTLVGGTYEQYF. The CDR3 DNA sequence: TGTGCCAGCACCCTCGTGGGGGGGACCTACGAGCAGTACTTC.

The J gene is TRBJ1-1, the V gene TRBV7-6; TRBD1 matches at 7 bases. V gave up 1 base and J gave up 3 bases; unmatched junction bases: 5. CDR1 and CDR2 from the germline V gene are SGHVS and FNYEAQ. The CDR3 runs 15 residues. CDR3 bases: TGTGCCAGCAGCTTAGTGGGACAGAGGTACACTGAAGCTTTCTTT. This codes for CASSLVGQRYTEAFF.

A remark on this clone: Other DNA sequences from this sample encode an identical CDR3 as well. This chain joins TRBV19 and TRBJ2-7; 10 bases fit TRBD1. The CDR3 covers 14 residues. Trimming at V came to 8 bases and at J to 2 bases, leaving 6 bases not matched to a gene. In germline, CDR1 is LNHDA, CDR2 SQIVND (reference sequence). CDR3 loop: CASSIGTGAYEQYF. CDR3 nucleotide sequence: TGTGCCAGTTCAATCGGGACAGGGGCCTACGAGCAGTACTTC.

J is TRBJ2-2 and V is TRBV9, with 9 bases identical to TRBD2. This CDR3 has 16 amino acids. V dropped 3 bases and J dropped 4; count of bases not matched to a gene: 7. The germline V gene encodes CDR1 SGDLS and CDR2 YYNGEE. DNA for the CDR3: TGTGCCAGCAGCGCCTCGGGACTAGCAGGCACCGGGGAGCTGTTTTTT. This encodes CASSASGLAGTGELFF.

J is TRBJ2-7 and V is TRBV19; the D gene is possibly TRBD1 (5 bases). The germline V gene has CDR1 LNHDA and CDR2 SQIVND (reference sequence). The CDR3 consists of 15 residues. V gave up 5 bases and J gave up 3 bases, with 17 bases separating them. CDR3 bases: TGTGCCAGTAGTCAAGGAGACACGCAGGGCTACGAGCAGTACTTC. Translated: CASSQGDTQGYEQYF.

The V call is TRBV5-1, the J call TRBJ2-2; TRBD2 matches at 8 bases. J was trimmed by 2 bases and V by 2 bases; bases with no gene match: 8. The CDR3 loop spans 17 amino acids. Germline V gene sequence: CDR1 SGHRS, CDR2 YFSETQ. CDR3 DNA sequence: TGCGCCAGCAGCTTAGTAGGAAGCGGGGGAAACACCGGGGAGCTGTTTTTT. Protein sequence: CASSLVGSGGNTGELFF.